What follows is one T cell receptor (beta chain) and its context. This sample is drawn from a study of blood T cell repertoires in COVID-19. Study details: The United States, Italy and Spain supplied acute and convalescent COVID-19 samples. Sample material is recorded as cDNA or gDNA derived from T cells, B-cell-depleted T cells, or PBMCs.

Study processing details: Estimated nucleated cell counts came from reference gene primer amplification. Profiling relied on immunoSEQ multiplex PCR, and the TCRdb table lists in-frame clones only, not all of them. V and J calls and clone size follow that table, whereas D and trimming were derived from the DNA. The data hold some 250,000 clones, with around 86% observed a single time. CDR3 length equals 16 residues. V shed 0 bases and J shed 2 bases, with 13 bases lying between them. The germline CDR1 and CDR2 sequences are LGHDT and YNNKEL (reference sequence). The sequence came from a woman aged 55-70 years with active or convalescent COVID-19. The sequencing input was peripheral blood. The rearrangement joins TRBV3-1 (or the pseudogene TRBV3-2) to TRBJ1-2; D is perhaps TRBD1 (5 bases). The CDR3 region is CASSQDQWGRNYGYTF. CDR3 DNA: TGTGCCAGCAGCCAAGATCAATGGGGCCGCAACTATGGCTACACCTTC.